The 27 T cell receptor beta chains in this list originate from one sample, sequenced in a study of identical twins. MiXCR was run by TCRdb on the 5' RACE reads, yielding one entry per CDR3 protein. The top ten hold about 0.27% of the sample, which has roughly 1.6 million distinct CDR3 sequences, around a third seen once. Sample: cord blood. The receptor set was obtained from a newborn girl in good health.

This clonotype was seen more than once but under ten times. J is TRBJ2-5 and V is TRBV15, with 8 positions matching TRBD2. This CDR3 comprises 15 residues. Germline loops: CDR1 LNHNV, CDR2 YYDKDF (reference sequence). The J segment lost 5 bases and the V segment lost 0 bases, leaving 5 bases of the junction unmatched. The CDR3 is CATSREGLVGETQYF. CDR3 DNA sequence: TGTGCCACCAGCAGAGAGGGACTAGTGGGGGAGACCCAGTACTTC.

This clonotype was recorded a few times. The chain is built from TRBV20-1 and TRBJ2-5; 10 bases are shared with TRBD1. Germline CDR1 reads DFQATT; CDR2 reads SNEGSKA (reference sequence). V was clipped by 4 bases and J by 0 bases; unmatched bases: 11. The CDR3 extends over 17 amino acids. The CDR3 DNA reads TGCAGTGCTACCAGGAGGACAGGGGGGACCTACCAAGAGACCCAGTACTTC. Protein: CSATRRTGGTYQETQYF.

The chain recombines TRBV29-1 with TRBJ2-5, with 7 bases aligning to TRBD1. Germline CDR1 is SQVTM and CDR2 is ANQGSEA. The V segment lost 4 bases and the J segment 4 bases; nucleotides outside the gene matches: 3. The CDR3 extends over 12 amino acids. The CDR3 region is CSVGAGGETQYF. The CDR3 region has the DNA TGCAGCGTTGGGGCAGGGGGAGAGACCCAGTACTTC. The complete variable domain, with remaining parts taken from reference TRBV29-1 and TRBJ2-5, reads SAVISQKPSRDICQRGTSLTIQCQVDSQVTMMFWYRQQPGQSLTLIATANQGSEATYESGFVIDKFPISRPNLTFSTLTVSNMSPEDSSIYLCSVGAGGETQYFGPGTRLLVL.

V and J are TRBV5-6 and TRBJ2-1; TRBD2 agrees at 7 bases. CDR3 length equals 16 residues. Germline loops: CDR1 SGHDT, CDR2 YYEEEE. With V trimmed by 5 bases and J by 4 bases, 12 bases remained unmatched. CDR3 sequence: CASRMKTSEQYNEQFF. For the CDR3, the DNA is TGTGCCAGCAGAATGAAAACTAGCGAGCAATACAATGAGCAGTTCTTC.

The rearrangement uses TRBV20-1 and TRBJ2-3; possible D gene TRBD2, 5 bases. Germline V gives CDR1 DFQATT, CDR2 SNEGSKA (reference sequence). The CDR3 spans 15 residues. V lost 3 bases and J lost 3, with 16 bases in between. CDR3 sequence reads: CSARLPLVPTDTQYF. CDR3 nucleotides: TGCAGTGCTAGGCTTCCACTAGTCCCTACAGATACGCAGTATTTT.

The V gene is TRBV27, the J gene TRBJ1-1, with 9 nucleotides matching TRBD1. The CDR3 is 13 amino acids. The V gene end was trimmed by 10 bases and the J gene end by 3 bases; junction bases not matched to a gene: 6. Germline CDR1 is MNHEY and CDR2 is SMNVEV (reference sequence). The CDR3 spells CANPQGADTEAFF. The CDR3 region has the DNA TGTGCCAACCCACAGGGGGCTGACACTGAAGCTTTCTTT.

This clonotype was counted a single time. A much bigger clone sits one base away, suggesting this may be a read error. The genes are TRBV29-1 and TRBJ2-1, with D maybe TRBD1 (5 bases). The CDR3 is 14 amino acids. Germline CDR1 is SQVTM and CDR2 is ANQGSEA. Trimming removed 4 bases at V and 10 bases at J, with 20 bases between. The CDR3 DNA reads as TGCAGCGTTGTGCAGGCAAGGGGCTCCTACGAGCAGTTCTTC. Translation gives CSVVQARGSYEQFF.

J is TRBJ1-5 and V is TRBV30; no clear D gene. The CDR3 contains 13 residues. The V end was cut by 7 bases, the J end by 3 bases, with 13 bases between. Germline V gives CDR1 GTSNPN, CDR2 SVGIG (reference sequence). The CDR3 coding sequence is TGTGCCTACCGGACGGACTTCAATCAGCCCCAGCATTTT. Its translation is CAYRTDFNQPQHF. The complete variable domain, with remaining parts taken from reference TRBV30 and TRBJ1-5, reads SQTIHQWPATLVQPVGSPLSLECTVEGTSNPNLYWYRQAAGRGLQLLFYSVGIGQISSEVPQNLSASRPQDRQFILSSKKLLLSDSGFYLCAYRTDFNQPQHFGDGTRLSIL.

The V and J genes are TRBV5-4 and TRBJ1-2; 9 nucleotides agree with TRBD1. CDR1 is SGHNT and CDR2 is YYREEE in the germline V gene (reference sequence). This CDR3 spans 13 amino acids. V dropped 2 bases and J dropped 8; count of bases not matched to a gene: 4. The CDR3, as DNA: TGTGCCAGCAGCTTACAGGGGGCGAAGGGCTACACCTTC. Translating gives CASSLQGAKGYTF.

This clonotype was picked up a small number of times. A much larger clone sits a single nucleotide away, making a read error possible. The V and J genes are TRBV29-1 and TRBJ2-7; no clear D. The CDR3 extends over 12 amino acids. Between the trimmed V and J ends, which lost 0 bases and 2 bases, there was a span of 5 bases. From germline, CDR1 is SQVTM and CDR2 ANQGSEA. CDR3 loop: CSVEDSPYEQYF. The CDR3 bases are TGCAGCGTTGAAGACAGCCCCTACGAGCAGTACTTC.

A remark on this clonotype: This sequence may be a read error, since a much larger clone differs from it by one base. The rearrangement uses TRBV24-1 and TRBJ2-7; TRBD2 matches at 7 bases. V shed 6 bases, J shed 7 bases, and the junction held 11 bases outside the gene matches. The length of the CDR3 is 14 residues. Per germline, CDR1 KGHDR and CDR2 SFDVKD. Written as DNA, the CDR3 is TGTGCCACCAGTTCGGCGGGAGAATACGATGAGCAGTACTTC. It yields the protein CATSSAGEYDEQYF.

This clonotype showed up just a few times. This sequence joins TRBV5-1 and TRBJ2-5; 10 nucleotides line up with TRBD2. CDR1 and CDR2 from the germline V gene are SGHRS and YFSETQ. J gave up 2 bases and V 4 bases, and 8 bases lay outside the gene matches. The CDR3 has 16 amino acids. The CDR3 spells CASSITGTSVQETQYF. CDR3 nucleotides: TGCGCCAGCAGCATAACCGGGACTAGCGTACAAGAGACCCAGTACTTC.

This chain joins TRBV18 and TRBJ2-1; 7 nucleotides align to TRBD2. CDR1 KGHSH and CDR2 LQKENI come from the germline V gene. The CDR3 contains 16 residues. Germline trimming cut 6 bases from V and 2 bases from J; bases unmatched to any gene: 10. The CDR3 region is CASSQAGGSPYNEQFF. The CDR3 bases are TGTGCCAGCTCCCAAGCGGGCGGGAGTCCCTACAATGAGCAGTTCTTC.

V gene TRBV7-8 combines with J gene TRBJ2-6; D is undetermined. CDR3 length: 18 amino acids. Trimming removed 3 bases from V and 1 base from J, with 16 bases in between. Germline CDR1 reads SGHVS; CDR2 reads FQNEAQ. The CDR3 loop reads CASSFVRVGGSGANVLTF. As DNA, the CDR3 is TGTGCCAGCAGCTTCGTTCGGGTCGGTGGGTCTGGGGCCAACGTCCTGACTTTC.

This clonotype was counted a few times. The gene calls are TRBV11-1 and TRBJ2-1; 10 nucleotides align to TRBD2. The CDR3 loop spans 16 amino acids. Germline V gene sequence: CDR1 SGHAT, CDR2 FQDESV (reference sequence). Trimming took 5 bases from V and 4 from J; bases not matched to a gene: 8. The CDR3 region is CASSGPGLAPYNEQFF. The CDR3 DNA is TGTGCCAGCAGCGGACCGGGACTAGCGCCTTACAATGAGCAGTTCTTC.

V usage is TRBV18 and J usage is TRBJ2-5, with a tentative D call TRBD2 (6 bases). CDR3 length: 13 residues. Germline loops: CDR1 KGHSH, CDR2 LQKENI. Trimming pared 1 base from V and 12 bases from J, leaving 15 bases between. For the CDR3, the DNA is TGTGCCAGCTCACCACATCCGGGAGCAACAGAGTACTTC. Amino acids: CASSPHPGATEYF.

This clonotype occurred once. The chain carries TRBV27 and TRBJ1-1, with D possibly being TRBD1 (5 bases). This CDR3 comprises 17 residues. V gave up 3 bases and J gave up 0 bases, with 17 bases separating them. CDR1 MNHEY and CDR2 SMNVEV come from the germline V gene (reference sequence). In DNA form, the CDR3 reads TGTGCCAGCAGTTTCAGGGCACGTCTTTCCATGAACACTGAAGCTTTCTTT. It encodes CASSFRARLSMNTEAFF.

This clonotype is a singleton in its sample. The chain links TRBV4-1 to TRBJ1-2, with D perhaps TRBD1 (6 bases). The germline V gene encodes CDR1 MGHRA and CDR2 YSYEKL. The CDR3 is made up of 15 amino acids. The germline V and J ends were trimmed by 4 bases and 2 bases, with 14 bases remaining between them. In nucleotides, the CDR3 is TGCGCCAGCAGCCCAACAGGGAGAAGGAACTATGGCTACACCTTC. Its protein product is CASSPTGRRNYGYTF.

This clonotype showed up just a few times. J is TRBJ2-7 and V is TRBV5-1, with D unclear. The CDR3 runs to 12 residues. Germline lookup yields CDR1 SGHRS and CDR2 YFSETQ. Trimming took off 7 bases at V and 6 bases at J, with 14 bases between the two ends. In DNA, the CDR3 is TGCGCCAGCGCTGCAAGGCTTTCCGAGCAGTACTTC. This gives the protein CASAARLSEQYF.

The chain recombines TRBV28 with TRBJ1-1; 8 bases line up with TRBD1. V shed 1 base, J shed 11 bases, and the junction held 12 bases outside the gene matches. Germline values: CDR1 MDHEN, CDR2 SYDVKM. The CDR3 extends over 15 amino acids. The CDR3 DNA is TGTGCCAGCAGTTTATTGGGCAGGGGGCTAGGTCGCGCTTTCTTT. This encodes CASSLLGRGLGRAFF.

This clonotype was found many times. The chain couples TRBV20-1 to TRBJ1-2; no clear D. The ends were cut back, 0 bases at V and 8 bases at J, with 4 bases in the middle. The CDR3 has 10 amino acids. Germline assignment: CDR1 DFQATT and CDR2 SNEGSKA (reference sequence). CDR3 in amino acids: CSARDRGYTF. The CDR3 coding sequence is TGCAGTGCTAGAGACAGAGGCTACACCTTC.

This rearrangement joins TRBV6-9 to TRBJ2-3; the D gene is possibly TRBD2 (6 bases). The CDR3 is 14 amino acids. CDR1 MNHGY and CDR2 SVAAGI come from the germline V gene. Trimming shortened V by 5 bases and J by 2 bases, and 11 bases separated the two germline ends. The CDR3 region has the DNA TGTGCCAGCAGTCACCAGCGGGCCACAGATACGCAGTATTTT. Its translation is CASSHQRATDTQYF.

The V gene is TRBV18, the J gene TRBJ2-2, with 11 nucleotides matching TRBD1. V lost 4 bases to trimming and J lost 6 bases; unmatched junction nucleotides: 4. The germline V gene encodes CDR1 KGHSH and CDR2 LQKENI. This CDR3 has 15 amino acids. DNA for the CDR3: TGTGCCAGCTCACGGACGGGACAGGGGGCCGGGGAGCTGTTTTTT. As protein: CASSRTGQGAGELFF.

This clonotype was recorded a few times. The chain links TRBV7-9 to TRBJ2-7, with no clear D. CDR3 length: 13 residues. Germline CDR1 reads SEHNR; CDR2 reads FQNEAQ (reference sequence). Trimming cost V 7 bases and J 2 bases, with 12 bases left between them. Written as DNA, the CDR3 is TGTGCCAGCACTCTCGAAGGGCCCTACGAGCAGTACTTC. It codes for CASTLEGPYEQYF.

This rearrangement joins TRBV11-2 to TRBJ2-1, with D perhaps TRBD2 (5 bases). The germline CDR1 and CDR2 sequences are SGHAT and FQNNGV. The CDR3 is 16 residues long. V was pared by 4 bases and J by 4 bases, with 17 bases between. Written as DNA, the CDR3 is TGTGCCAGCAGCTCTTCCCGGACTGCGTCATACAATGAGCAGTTCTTC. Encoded protein: CASSSSRTASYNEQFF.

At least ten counts were recorded for this clonotype. This sequence joins TRBV20-1 and TRBJ2-7; 10 nucleotides align to TRBD2. This CDR3 spans 13 amino acids. J gave up 0 bases and V 5 bases, and 1 base lay outside the gene matches. Germline V gene data show CDR1 as DFQATT and CDR2 as SNEGSKA (reference sequence). The CDR3 sequence: CSAGTSVSYEQYF. The CDR3 DNA reads TGCAGTGCTGGGACTAGCGTCTCCTACGAGCAGTACTTC.

The sample holds many counts of this clonotype. DNA for the CDR3: TGTGCCAGCAGCTCACGGCGACAGGGTAATCAGCCCCAGCATTTT. This codes for CASSSRRQGNQPQHF. The V gene is TRBV21-1, the J gene TRBJ1-5; the D call in the table, TRBD1, was not verified against the DNA. TRBV21-1 is a pseudogene locus. This CDR3 has 15 residues.